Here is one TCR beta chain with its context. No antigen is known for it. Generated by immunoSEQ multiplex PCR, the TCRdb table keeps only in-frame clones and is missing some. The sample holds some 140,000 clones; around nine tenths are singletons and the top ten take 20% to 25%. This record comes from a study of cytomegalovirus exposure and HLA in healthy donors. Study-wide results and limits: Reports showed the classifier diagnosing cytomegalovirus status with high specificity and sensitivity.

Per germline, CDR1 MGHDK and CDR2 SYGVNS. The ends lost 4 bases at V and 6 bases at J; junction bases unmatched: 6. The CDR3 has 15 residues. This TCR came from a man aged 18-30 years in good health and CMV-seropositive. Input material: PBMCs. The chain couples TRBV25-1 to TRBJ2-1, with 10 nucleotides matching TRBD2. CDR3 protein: CASSAGAGGSNEQFF. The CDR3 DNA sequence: TGTGCCAGCAGTGCGGGAGCGGGGGGGTCCAATGAGCAGTTCTTC.